These 22 T cell receptor beta chains originate from one sample sequenced in a study of blood T cell repertoires in COVID-19. TCRdb's table, derived via immunoSEQ multiplex PCR, lists solely in-frame clones and lacks some. The table lists 110,000 or so clones, less than 85% of them singletons. The specimen was peripheral blood. Receptors originate from a human donor in a cohort sampled during active COVID-19.

This clone was counted only a few times. The chain combines TRBV25-1 with TRBJ2-7; 7 nucleotides match TRBD1. The CDR3 sequence is 15 residues long. Germline trimming cut 9 bases from V and 0 bases from J; bases unmatched to any gene: 11. Germline-derived CDR1 and CDR2 are MGHDK and SYGVNS. CDR3 DNA sequence: TGTGCCAGGTCACGCACAGGGGTCAACTCCTACGAGCAGTACTTC. Translating gives CARSRTGVNSYEQYF.

This clone was seen only a few times. The chain links TRBV27 to TRBJ1-6; TRBD1 is a possible D gene (6 bases). This CDR3 contains 17 residues. Germline CDR1 MNHEY, CDR2 SMNVEV (reference sequence). The V gene lost 6 bases and the J gene lost 1 base, with 16 bases spanning the gap. The CDR3 sequence is CASSSTGRGSYNSPLHF. DNA for the CDR3: TGTGCCAGCAGCTCCACAGGGCGTGGGTCCTATAATTCACCCCTCCACTTT.

The rearrangement uses TRBV7-3 and TRBJ2-7, with 7 bases identical to TRBD1. The CDR3 is 16 amino acids. Looked up from germline, CDR1 is SGHTA and CDR2 is FQGTGA. Trimming cost V 5 bases and J 9 bases; bases outside gene matches: 19. CDR3 loop: CASSNPGQSYDGGQYF. Written as DNA, the CDR3 is TGTGCCAGCAGCAATCCGGGACAGTCGTATGATGGGGGGCAGTACTTC.

The rearrangement uses TRBV18 and TRBJ1-5; 8 positions agree with TRBD1. This CDR3 spans 15 amino acids. Germline V lookup: CDR1 KGHSH, CDR2 LQKENI. The trim removed 3 bases at V and 6 bases at J, leaving 7 bases unmatched. The CDR3 DNA follows: TGTGCCAGCTCACCCTCTCAGGGGGCGATTCAGCCCCAGCATTTT. Its protein product is CASSPSQGAIQPQHF.

The gene calls are TRBV6-6 and TRBJ1-5; D call uncertain. Germline lookup yields CDR1 MNHNY and CDR2 SVGAGI (reference sequence). This CDR3 is built from 14 residues. Trimming pared 3 bases from V and 6 bases from J, leaving 12 bases between. The CDR3 reads CASSYLQERQPQHF. The CDR3 nucleotides are TGTGCCAGCAGTTATTTACAAGAGCGTCAGCCCCAGCATTTT.

This clone was seen more than once but under ten times. This sequence joins TRBV6-5 and TRBJ2-7, with 7 positions matching TRBD1. This CDR3 region has 16 residues. V was clipped by 4 bases and J by 0 bases; unmatched bases: 9. CDR1 MNHEY and CDR2 SVGAGI come from the germline V gene. This chain's CDR3 is CASSFHRGFLSYEQYF. CDR3 bases: TGTGCCAGCAGTTTCCACAGGGGTTTCCTCTCCTACGAGCAGTACTTC.

CDR3 in amino acids: CASSATSGGVFSYNEQFF. In DNA, the CDR3 is TGTGCCAGCAGCGCGACTAGCGGGGGGGTTTTCTCCTACAATGAGCAGTTCTTC. The V gene is TRBV7-8, the J gene TRBJ2-1, with 14 bases identical to TRBD2. This CDR3 is built from 18 residues. V lost 5 bases, J lost 0 bases, and 6 bases stayed unmatched. Germline CDR1 reads SGHVS; CDR2 reads FQNEAQ.

This sequence joins TRBV25-1 and TRBJ1-2, with D possibly matching TRBD1 (6 bases). The V end was cut by 0 bases, the J end by 4 bases, with 9 bases between. Germline values: CDR1 MGHDK, CDR2 SYGVNS. CDR3 size: 14 residues. In DNA form, the CDR3 reads TGTGCCAGCAGTGAATATATGACAGGCTATGGCTACACCTTC. Protein sequence: CASSEYMTGYGYTF.

The V and J genes are TRBV24-1 and TRBJ2-1; no clear D. The V gene lost 2 bases and the J gene lost 9 bases, with 10 bases spanning the gap. CDR1 KGHDR and CDR2 SFDVKD come from the germline V gene. The CDR3 has 13 residues. The CDR3 sequence: CATSDSALSEQFF. CDR3 nucleotides: TGTGCCACCAGTGATTCCGCATTGAGTGAGCAGTTCTTC.

The chain combines TRBV2 with TRBJ2-1; a weak D match, TRBD1 (5 bases). The CDR3 is made up of 16 amino acids. Trimming took off 11 bases at V and 6 bases at J, with 26 bases between the two ends. CDR1 is SNHLY and CDR2 is FYNNEI in the germline V gene. CDR3 amino acids: CARHPRAALLGNEQFF. The DNA of the CDR3 is TGTGCCCGACATCCCAGGGCAGCCCTTTTGGGCAATGAGCAGTTCTTC.

The count of this clone is one. The V gene is TRBV3-1 (or the pseudogene TRBV3-2), the J gene TRBJ2-7, with TRBD2 as a possible D gene (5 bases). CDR1 is LGHDT and CDR2 is YNNKEL in the germline V gene (reference sequence). The CDR3 is 16 amino acids. V was trimmed by 0 bases and J by 6 bases, leaving 18 bases between them. The CDR3 sequence: CASSQDGVEGIIEQYF. The CDR3 DNA is TGTGCCAGCAGCCAAGATGGGGTAGAGGGTATCATCGAGCAGTACTTC.

The gene calls are TRBV7-9 and TRBJ1-1, with D tentatively TRBD1 (6 bases). Germline CDR1 reads SEHNR; CDR2 reads FQNEAQ (reference sequence). This CDR3 region has 13 residues. Trimming took 5 bases from V and 3 from J, leaving 10 bases between them. The CDR3 loop reads CASSRSGDTEAFF. CDR3 nucleotides: TGTGCCAGCAGCCGGTCAGGGGACACTGAAGCTTTCTTT.

The chain recombines TRBV4-3 with TRBJ1-4, with unresolved D. V shed 1 base and J shed 0 bases, with 21 bases lying between them. Germline V gives CDR1 LGHNA, CDR2 YSLEER. The CDR3 consists of 20 residues. The CDR3 DNA sequence: TGCGCCAGCAGCCAAGTGGCCGGCCCTATACCTAGAGCAACTAATGAAAAACTGTTTTTT. As protein: CASSQVAGPIPRATNEKLFF.

The CDR3: CASKRSGGQETQYF. CDR3 sequence (DNA): TGTGCCAGCAAACGGAGCGGGGGCCAAGAGACCCAGTACTTC. The genes are TRBV6-5 and TRBJ2-5; 8 positions match TRBD2. Trimming at V came to 7 bases and at J to 1 base, leaving 5 bases not matched to a gene. This CDR3 has 14 amino acids. The germline V gene encodes CDR1 MNHEY and CDR2 SVGAGI.

The CDR3 nucleotides are TGTGCCAGCAGCCGAAGACAGGGTTTAACAGATACGCAGTATTTT. It is translated as CASSRRQGLTDTQYF. The chain joins TRBV3-1 (or the pseudogene TRBV3-2) to TRBJ2-3; 7 bases are shared with TRBD1. The germline gives CDR1 LGHDT, CDR2 YNNKEL (reference sequence). The CDR3 totals 15 residues. V trimming: 4 bases; J trimming: 3 bases; junction bases outside the gene matches: 7.

The chain combines TRBV9 with TRBJ2-1; TRBD2 agrees at 7 bases. The germline V gene encodes CDR1 SGDLS and CDR2 YYNGEE. Trimming cost V 0 bases and J 5 bases; bases outside gene matches: 5. The CDR3 contains 15 residues. CDR3 protein: CASSVGGLENNEQFF. The CDR3 nucleotides read TGTGCCAGCAGCGTAGGAGGACTAGAGAACAATGAGCAGTTCTTC. The full variable domain, in which reference TRBV9 and TRBJ2-1 provide the parts outside the CDR3, is DSGVTQTPKHLITATGQRVTLRCSPRSGDLSVYWYQQSLDQGLQFLIQYYNGEERAKGNILERFSAQQFPDLHSELNLSSLELGDSALYFCASSVGGLENNEQFFGPGTRLTVL.

This clone came up a few times. V and J are TRBV2 and TRBJ1-4, with unresolved D. The CDR3 contains 16 residues. The germline V and J ends were trimmed by 6 bases and 5 bases, with 19 bases remaining between them. In germline, CDR1 is SNHLY, CDR2 FYNNEI. In DNA, the CDR3 is TGTGCCAGCAGCGCACGGATAGCACTTAAAAATGAAAAACTGTTTTTT. Amino acid sequence: CASSARIALKNEKLFF.

The genes are TRBV6-2 or TRBV6-3 and TRBJ1-5; 10 bases match TRBD1. The CDR3 consists of 15 residues. The V gene end was trimmed by 2 bases and the J gene end by 5 bases; junction bases not matched to a gene: 3. Germline values: CDR1 MNHEY, CDR2 SVGEGT. CDR3 amino acids: CASSYPGQGYQPQHF. The CDR3 DNA reads as TGTGCCAGCAGTTACCCGGGACAGGGGTATCAGCCCCAGCATTTT.

The V and J genes are TRBV5-1 and TRBJ2-5; 9 positions agree with TRBD1. The CDR3 has 15 residues. The V and J ends lost 4 bases and 2 bases, in that order; junction bases with no gene match: 6. Germline CDR1 SGHRS, CDR2 YFSETQ. CDR3 loop: CASSPGTGLQETQYF. The CDR3 region has the DNA TGCGCCAGCAGCCCAGGGACAGGGTTGCAAGAGACCCAGTACTTC.

This chain joins TRBV11-2 and TRBJ1-4; TRBD1 is a possible D gene (6 bases). Germline V lookup: CDR1 SGHAT, CDR2 FQNNGV. Deletions cut 3 bases from V and 8 bases from J, with 13 bases between. The CDR3 has 14 residues. The CDR3 bases are TGTGCCAGCAGCTTTTGGGCAGGGGACGAAAAACTGTTTTTT. Residues: CASSFWAGDEKLFF. Supplemented by reference TRBV11-2 and TRBJ1-4, the full variable domain reads EAGVAQSPRYKIIEKRQSVAFWCNPISGHATLYWYQQILGQGPKLLIQFQNNGVVDDSQLPKDRFSAERLKGVDSTLKIQPAKLEDSAVYLCASSFWAGDEKLFFGSGTQLSVL.

The rearrangement joins TRBV7-9 to TRBJ2-6; 12 bases are a match to TRBD2. Germline CDR1 SEHNR, CDR2 FQNEAQ (reference sequence). The V and J ends lost 3 bases and 0 bases, in that order; junction bases with no gene match: 6. The CDR3 has 19 residues. The CDR3 DNA is TGTGCCAGCAGCTTCAGGACTAGCGGGGATGGCTCTGGGGCCAACGTCCTGACTTTC. Amino acid sequence: CASSFRTSGDGSGANVLTF.

The J gene is TRBJ2-7, the V gene TRBV5-1; 7 positions agree with TRBD1. This CDR3 comprises 14 residues. V shed 4 bases and J 2 bases; nucleotides not matched to a gene: 6. Germline CDR1 is SGHRS and CDR2 is YFSETQ. Here the CDR3 DNA reads TGCGCCAGCAGCCCCGGGACAGTCACCTACGAGCAGTACTTC. Its protein is CASSPGTVTYEQYF.